Listed below are T cell receptor beta chains from one sample, sequenced in a study of early T cells in non-severe SARS-CoV-2 infection. TCRdb fed the 5' RACE reads into MiXCR, producing one record per CDR3 protein. The table records around 60,000 distinct CDR3 sequences, roughly 13% of them present only once. Sequencing was performed on whole blood. These receptors originate from an adult who was a healthcare worker with PCR-confirmed SARS-CoV-2 infection or an uninfected control (not recorded which). Each CDR3 is given with its conserved first and last residue. The order of the fields is J gene, clone size, V gene, D gene, CDR3 DNA, CDR3 protein. A D gene is named only where the DNA matches it firmly. Only some rows state a clone size, as once, few, many or a class for expanded clones.

J gene: TRBJ1-1
clone size: .
V gene: TRBV6-2/TRBV6-3
D gene: .
CDR3 DNA: TGTGCCAGCAGTTCGGGACTGATGAACACTGAAGCTTTCTTT
CDR3 protein: CASSSGLMNTEAFF

J gene: TRBJ1-4
clone size: few
V gene: TRBV10-3
D gene: TRBD1
CDR3 DNA: TGTGCCATCAGCTCCACCGGGACAGGGATTGAAAAACTGTTTTTT
CDR3 protein: CAISSTGTGIEKLFF

J gene: TRBJ1-1
clone size: many
V gene: TRBV6-6
D gene: TRBD1
CDR3 DNA: TGTGCCAGCAGAGCCCGGGACAGGGGGCGAGGCACTGAAGCTTTCTTT
CDR3 protein: CASRARDRGRGTEAFF

J gene: TRBJ2-1
clone size: few
V gene: TRBV10-3
D gene: .
CDR3 DNA: TGTGCCATCAGTGAGTCAAGGGACAATGAGCAGTTCTTC
CDR3 protein: CAISESRDNEQFF

J gene: TRBJ1-2
clone size: .
V gene: TRBV6-1
D gene: .
CDR3 DNA: TGTGCCAGCACTCTGAACTATGGCTACACCTTC
CDR3 protein: CASTLNYGYTF

J gene: TRBJ2-3
clone size: few
V gene: TRBV29-1
D gene: .
CDR3 DNA: TGCAGCGTTCGCAGGGCCACTAGCACAGATACGCAGTATTTT
CDR3 protein: CSVRRATSTDTQYF

J gene: TRBJ2-7
clone size: many
V gene: TRBV11-2
D gene: TRBD1
CDR3 DNA: TGTGCCAGCAGCTTAGCACAGGGGTCCGCCTACGAGCAGTACTTC
CDR3 protein: CASSLAQGSAYEQYF

J gene: TRBJ2-3
clone size: .
V gene: TRBV5-5
D gene: .
CDR3 DNA: TGTGCCAGCAGCTTTGACACAGATACGCAGTATTTT
CDR3 protein: CASSFDTDTQYF

J gene: TRBJ2-3
clone size: .
V gene: TRBV9
D gene: TRBD2
CDR3 DNA: TGTGCCAGCAGCGTAGCGGCGGGCGGGACTAGGGATACGCAGTATTTT
CDR3 protein: CASSVAAGGTRDTQYF

J gene: TRBJ2-1
clone size: few
V gene: TRBV20-1
D gene: TRBD1
CDR3 DNA: TGCAGTCAAAGCATGGACAGGGCCTCCCTAAGACAGTTCTTC
CDR3 protein: CSQSMDRASLRQFF

J gene: TRBJ1-1
clone size: few
V gene: TRBV11-2
D gene: .
CDR3 DNA: TGTGCCAGCAGCTCCGGGATCGGCCCCACTGAAGCTTTCTTT
CDR3 protein: CASSSGIGPTEAFF

J gene: TRBJ2-1
clone size: medium-sized
V gene: TRBV11-2
D gene: TRBD1
CDR3 DNA: TGTGCCAGCAGCTTAGCCCCGGGACAGCCCAACAATGAGCAGTTCTTC
CDR3 protein: CASSLAPGQPNNEQFF

J gene: TRBJ2-5
clone size: many
V gene: TRBV18
D gene: .
CDR3 DNA: TGTGCCAGCTCAGTGGGCGATACGAAGACCCAGTACTTC
CDR3 protein: CASSVGDTKTQYF

J gene: TRBJ1-2
clone size: .
V gene: TRBV2
D gene: .
CDR3 DNA: TGTGCCAGCAGTGATGACGGCAGAGTCTATGGCTACACCTTC
CDR3 protein: CASSDDGRVYGYTF

J gene: TRBJ2-7
clone size: many
V gene: TRBV25-1
D gene: .
CDR3 DNA: TGTGCCAGCAGTGACCCAGGGACCGGAACCTACGAGCAGTACTTC
CDR3 protein: CASSDPGTGTYEQYF

J gene: TRBJ2-3
clone size: many
V gene: TRBV7-2
D gene: TRBD2
CDR3 DNA: TGTGCCAGCAGCTTAGTAGGACCTAGCGGGACAGATACGCAGTATTTT
CDR3 protein: CASSLVGPSGTDTQYF

J gene: TRBJ2-7
clone size: .
V gene: TRBV5-4
D gene: TRBD2
CDR3 DNA: TGTGCCAGCAGCTTGGCCGGGGCTAGCGGGGGTCAGTACTTC
CDR3 protein: CASSLAGASGGQYF

J gene: TRBJ1-2
clone size: .
V gene: TRBV20-1
D gene: .
CDR3 DNA: TGCAGTGCTATCGAACAGGGTTCTGGCTACACCTTC
CDR3 protein: CSAIEQGSGYTF

J gene: TRBJ2-7
clone size: few
V gene: TRBV19
D gene: .
CDR3 DNA: TGTGCCAGTAGTCCCCGGACAGCCCCCTCCTACGAGCAGTACTTC
CDR3 protein: CASSPRTAPSYEQYF

J gene: TRBJ2-6
clone size: few
V gene: TRBV10-1
D gene: .
CDR3 DNA: TGCGCCAGCATATCAGGGCCAGGGAGCTCTGGGGCCAACGTCCTGACTTTC
CDR3 protein: CASISGPGSSGANVLTF

J gene: TRBJ2-3
clone size: .
V gene: TRBV4-3
D gene: .
CDR3 DNA: TGCGCCAGCAGCCAAGATCTGGGATCAGATACGCAGTATTTT
CDR3 protein: CASSQDLGSDTQYF

J gene: TRBJ2-3
clone size: .
V gene: TRBV29-1
D gene: TRBD2
CDR3 DNA: TGCGCAAGTCGCGGGGGGAGCACAGATACGCAGTATTTT
CDR3 protein: CASRGGSTDTQYF

J gene: TRBJ2-1
clone size: many
V gene: TRBV27
D gene: TRBD2
CDR3 DNA: TGTGCCAGCAGCTCCGGGGGGAATGAGCAGTTCTTC
CDR3 protein: CASSSGGNEQFF

J gene: TRBJ2-2
clone size: many
V gene: TRBV29-1
D gene: .
CDR3 DNA: TGCAGCGTTCGGGCCTTTCCCAACACCGGGGAGCTGTTTTTT
CDR3 protein: CSVRAFPNTGELFF

J gene: TRBJ1-2
clone size: .
V gene: TRBV3-1
D gene: .
CDR3 DNA: TGTGCCAGCAGCCAGGGGGGTAATGGCTACACCTTC
CDR3 protein: CASSQGGNGYTF

J gene: TRBJ2-1
clone size: many
V gene: TRBV7-6
D gene: TRBD2
CDR3 DNA: TGTGCCAGCAGCACAGCGGGGTTGAATGAGCAGTTCTTC
CDR3 protein: CASSTAGLNEQFF